The 19 T cell receptor beta chains reported below all come from one sample, sequenced in a study of Ad26.COV2.S vaccination and SARS-CoV-2 variants. Described treatment: roughly 20 received Ad26.COV2.S at low or high dose, single or two shots; a few received placebo; per-sample allocation not given. Samples analyzed were those drawn on day 63 after the first vaccine or placebo injection. The data were produced by immunoSEQ multiplex PCR, yet TCRdb's version contains in-frame clones alone and is incomplete. The top ten clones hold about 13% of a sample with about 480,000 clones, around 88% of them seen once. The specimen comprised peripheral blood, sampled in a trial of Ad26.COV2.S vaccine versus placebo. Every receptor here comes from a person between 18 and 65 years old who received the Ad26.COV2.S COVID-19 vaccine or a placebo.

This chain uses TRBV19 with TRBJ1-3; D remains ambiguous. Germline V CDR1 and CDR2: LNHDA, SQIVND (reference sequence). This CDR3 has 16 residues. Trimming cost V 3 bases and J 7 bases, with 19 bases left between them. CDR3 coding DNA: TGTGCCAGTAGTATCAGTCGCCGGGTTGGTGGGAACACCATATATTTT. Its translation: CASSISRRVGGNTIYF. Using reference TRBV19 and TRBJ1-3 for the parts outside the CDR3, the full variable domain is DGGITQSPKYLFRKEGQNVTLSCEQNLNHDAMYWYRQDPGQGLRLIYYSQIVNDFQKGDIAEGYSVSREKKESFPLTVTSAQKNPTAFYLCASSISRRVGGNTIYFGEGSWLTVV.

J is TRBJ2-5 and V is TRBV4-3; D remains unclear. Germline-derived CDR1 and CDR2 are LGHNA and YSLEER. V was pared by 0 bases and J by 5 bases, with 10 bases between. The CDR3 consists of 14 residues. CDR3 DNA sequence: TGCGCCAGCAGCCAAGATGCCCGTATGGAGACCCAGTACTTC. Protein sequence: CASSQDARMETQYF.

The V call is TRBV7-2, the J call TRBJ2-2, with a possible D match to TRBD1 (5 bases). The CDR3 has 14 residues. Trimming removed 1 base from V and 7 bases from J, with 10 bases in between. Germline V gene data show CDR1 as SGHTA and CDR2 as FQGNSA. CDR3: CASSLVQGHGELFF. CDR3 sequence (DNA): TGTGCCAGCAGCTTAGTCCAGGGTCACGGGGAGCTGTTTTTT.

The genes are TRBV5-1 and TRBJ2-3, with TRBD2 identical over 8 bases. From germline, CDR1 is SGHRS and CDR2 YFSETQ. This CDR3 has 17 residues. J gave up 4 bases and V 5 bases, and 15 bases lay outside the gene matches. CDR3 loop: CASSSSPGLVSADTQYF. As DNA, the CDR3 is TGCGCCAGCAGTTCGTCACCGGGACTAGTTAGTGCAGATACGCAGTATTTT.

The V and J genes are TRBV28 and TRBJ1-1; D unresolved. The CDR3 is 13 residues long. V was clipped by 2 bases and J by 4 bases, with 8 bases between them. CDR1 and CDR2 (germline): MDHEN, SYDVKM. In DNA, the CDR3 is TGTGCCAGCAGTTTAGAGAATGGCACTGAAGCTTTCTTT. Its protein product is CASSLENGTEAFF. The full variable domain, its missing parts supplied by reference TRBV28 and TRBJ1-1, is DVKVTQSSRYLVKRTGEKVFLECVQDMDHENMFWYRQDPGLGLRLIYFSYDVKMKEKGDIPEGYSVSREKKERFSLILESASTNQTSMYLCASSLENGTEAFFGQGTRLTVV.

In DNA form, the CDR3 reads TGTGCCAGCAGTCCCCTACGCGGGATGAGCTCCTACAATGAGCAGTTCTTC. Its translation: CASSPLRGMSSYNEQFF. V and J are TRBV6-2 or TRBV6-3 and TRBJ2-1, with D possibly matching TRBD2 (6 bases). The CDR3 is 17 residues long. V shed 5 bases and J shed 0 bases, with 17 bases lying between them. The germline V gene has CDR1 MNHEY and CDR2 SVGEGT.

The V and J genes are TRBV3-1 (or the pseudogene TRBV3-2) and TRBJ2-7, with a tentative D call TRBD2 (5 bases). Trimming shortened V by 0 bases and J by 4 bases, and 22 bases separated the two germline ends. The CDR3 length is 18 residues. CDR1 is LGHDT and CDR2 is YNNKEL in the germline V gene (reference sequence). The CDR3 DNA follows: TGTGCCAGCAGCCAAGATGGCCCAGGCGCGGGCGAGGATTACGAGCAGTACTTC. Translation gives CASSQDGPGAGEDYEQYF.

V and J are TRBV2 and TRBJ1-2; weak D call: TRBD1 (6 bases). Trimming cost V 5 bases and J 6 bases, with 16 bases left between them. The CDR3 runs to 14 residues. Germline V gene lookup returns CDR1 SNHLY and CDR2 FYNNEI. CDR3 coding DNA: TGTGCCAGCAGTACAATCCCGGGGGGCCATGGCTACACCTTC. It is translated as CASSTIPGGHGYTF.

On this clone: This sample also contains other DNA sequences that code for the same CDR3. The chain recombines TRBV3-1 (or the pseudogene TRBV3-2) with TRBJ2-1, with 9 bases fitting TRBD2. The V segment lost 1 base and the J segment 6 bases; nucleotides outside the gene matches: 4. Germline CDR1 is LGHDT and CDR2 is YNNKEL (reference sequence). The CDR3 consists of 15 residues. The CDR3 nucleotides read TGTGCCAGCAGCCAAGGGGGACTAGCAGGCAATGAGCAGTTCTTC. It yields the protein CASSQGGLAGNEQFF.

There are a few counts of this clone. The chain couples TRBV29-1 to TRBJ2-2, with D perhaps matching TRBD1 or TRBD2 (7 bases each). Germline V CDR1 and CDR2: SQVTM, ANQGSEA. V was cut by 1 base and J by 4 bases, with 16 bases left in between. There are 16 residues in the CDR3. CDR3 in DNA: TGCAGCGTTGAAGGGGAGGGGGCTCGGAGCACCGGGGAGCTGTTTTTT. Its translation: CSVEGEGARSTGELFF.

This sequence joins TRBV28 and TRBJ1-2, with 7 bases lining up with TRBD1. The V and J ends lost 2 bases and 8 bases, in that order; junction bases with no gene match: 8. There are 14 residues in the CDR3. From germline, CDR1 is MDHEN and CDR2 SYDVKM. The CDR3: CASSLTGDIGGYTF. The CDR3 nucleotides read TGTGCCAGCAGTTTAACAGGGGATATAGGGGGCTACACCTTC.

This clone was observed many times. The chain has TRBV19 and TRBJ1-1, with 11 bases matching TRBD1. Germline CDR1 reads LNHDA; CDR2 reads SQIVND (reference sequence). The V and J ends lost 7 bases and 5 bases, in that order; junction bases with no gene match: 6. This CDR3 has 14 amino acids. As DNA, the CDR3 is TGTGCCAGTACCGGGACAGGGGGTCGGACTGAAGCTTTCTTT. It is translated as CASTGTGGRTEAFF.

The chain links TRBV14 to TRBJ2-5; TRBD1 matches 7 bases. The CDR3 has 14 amino acids. Germline CDR1 is SGHDN and CDR2 is FVKESK. V lost 5 bases to trimming and J lost 2 bases; unmatched junction nucleotides: 5. The DNA for the CDR3 is TGTGCCAGCAGCTACCTGGACAGGCAAGAGACCCAGTACTTC. This gives the protein CASSYLDRQETQYF.

This clone was seen a few times. The genes are TRBV7-9 and TRBJ1-5, with a possible D match to TRBD1 (6 bases). The CDR3 runs to 14 residues. Trimming cost V 3 bases and J 3 bases, with 9 bases left between them. CDR1 SEHNR and CDR2 FQNEAQ come from the germline V gene (reference sequence). This CDR3 reads CASSFTGLNQPQHF. CDR3 DNA sequence: TGTGCCAGCAGCTTTACAGGGCTCAATCAGCCCCAGCATTTT.

The chain combines TRBV20-1 with TRBJ1-1; D gene unclear. From germline, CDR1 is DFQATT and CDR2 SNEGSKA (reference sequence). Trimming shortened V by 5 bases and J by 1 base, and 5 bases separated the two germline ends. The CDR3 covers 11 residues. CDR3 amino acids: CSAVWNTEAFF. The DNA of the CDR3 is TGCAGTGCTGTTTGGAACACTGAAGCTTTCTTT.

The J gene is TRBJ1-1, the V gene TRBV7-8; D gene ambiguous. CDR3 length: 11 amino acids. In germline, CDR1 is SGHVS, CDR2 FQNEAQ. Trimming took 6 bases from V and 2 from J, leaving 4 bases between them. The CDR3 coding sequence is TGTGCCAGCAGAGTCAACACTGAAGCTTTCTTT. This encodes CASRVNTEAFF.

This clone was detected only a few times. The V call is TRBV30, the J call TRBJ1-1, with D hard to call. V was cut by 4 bases and J by 2 bases, with 20 bases left in between. The CDR3 sequence is 16 residues long. The germline CDR1 and CDR2 sequences are GTSNPN and SVGIG (reference sequence). As DNA, the CDR3 is TGTGCCTGGAAGGCTATGGCCGCAGGCCTAAACACTGAAGCTTTCTTT. This gives the protein CAWKAMAAGLNTEAFF.

The chain uses TRBV2 and TRBJ2-7; 7 bases align to TRBD2. V was pared by 6 bases and J by 0 bases, with 8 bases of the junction left unmatched. The CDR3 length is 15 residues. Looked up from germline, CDR1 is SNHLY and CDR2 is FYNNEI. The CDR3 DNA sequence: TGTGCCAGCAGCGTTAGCGGGTCCCTCTCCTACGAGCAGTACTTC. It translates to CASSVSGSLSYEQYF.

The chain has TRBV5-1 and TRBJ2-3, with D tentatively TRBD2 (6 bases). This CDR3 is 14 amino acids long. V lost 0 bases, J lost 5 bases, and 10 bases lay in between. Germline V gene data show CDR1 as SGHRS and CDR2 as YFSETQ. The DNA of the CDR3 is TGCGCCAGCAGCTTGGCAGGGCGGGGAGATACGCAGTATTTT. Translating gives CASSLAGRGDTQYF. Based on the CDR3 plus reference TRBV5-1 and TRBJ2-3, the full variable domain is KAGVTQTPRYLIKTRGQQVTLSCSPISGHRSVSWYQQTPGQGLQFLFEYFSETQRNKGNFPGRFSGRQFSNSRSEMNVSTLELGDSALYLCASSLAGRGDTQYFGPGTRLTVL.